The rows below give T cell receptor beta chains drawn from one sample of a study of human T cells and chemical hapten exposure. TCRdb called the RACE reads again in MiXCR, with one record for every CDR3 protein. This sample has some 80,000 distinct CDR3 sequences, with 11% found just once. Sequencing used whole blood, obtained in connection with sensitization to the hapten diphenylcyclopropenone (DPC). These TCRs come from a man aged 18 to 30 with alopecia areata. Some clones in this sample may be carry-over from other donors' samples. Both conserved end residues are part of each CDR3. Only part of the rows carry a size: once, few, many, or a class if the clone is expanded.

cdr3_aa j_call v_call clone_size
CASTRGGTDTQYF TRBJ2-3 TRBV9 .
CASRGPGKETQYF TRBJ2-5 TRBV4-1 .
CASSTTGQSGPQHF TRBJ1-5 TRBV19 many
CASSSDRFEQYF TRBJ2-7 TRBV7-2 many
CASRPLAGTYNEQFF TRBJ2-1 TRBV7-8 many
CASSRSGGASSTDTQYF TRBJ2-3 TRBV18 .
CASSLEVADTQYF TRBJ2-3 TRBV5-1 .
CSARAGAITDTQYF TRBJ2-3 TRBV20-1 few
CASSLTGGADTQYF TRBJ2-3 TRBV7-6 few
CSARGYGGRPYNSPLHF TRBJ1-6 TRBV20-1 many
CASSATTGRFYEQYF TRBJ2-7 TRBV9 .
CASSRAGSAEAFF TRBJ1-1 TRBV4-3 many
CASSSPGGGVEQFF TRBJ2-1 TRBV6-6 few
CASSYGSGGNQPQHF TRBJ1-5 TRBV6-2/TRBV6-3 many
CASSYHAYTEAFF TRBJ1-1 TRBV6-2/TRBV6-3 .
CASSGGDRPNTGELFF TRBJ2-2 TRBV5-1 many
CASSPQDLQETQYF TRBJ2-5 TRBV18 many
CSVWGLGTGELFF TRBJ2-2 TRBV29-1 .
CASSFILQTEYEQYF TRBJ2-7 TRBV5-1 .
CSVARGLDEQYF TRBJ2-7 TRBV29-1 many
CSVPGRGRDYGYTF TRBJ1-2 TRBV29-1 .
CASRYGAGNNEQFF TRBJ2-1 TRBV3-1 .
CASSLELRYSGNTIYF TRBJ1-3 TRBV5-6 .
CASSPSTGVQEKLFF TRBJ1-4 TRBV18 many
CASAWGNEQFF TRBJ2-1 TRBV3-1 once
CASSFAPGQGQETQYF TRBJ2-5 TRBV12-3/TRBV12-4 few